These 28 T cell receptor beta chains came from one sample sequenced in a study of T cells in Graves' hyperthyroidism and ophthalmopathy. The TCR beta CDR3 regions underwent amplification using RNA transcripts as the source. HTBI primers drove first-round RT-PCR of the TCR CDR3. TCRdb reprocessed the multiplex PCR reads via MiXCR and lists one record per CDR3 protein. The repertoire has 700,000 or so distinct CDR3 sequences, around 17% of them found once; the top ten carry under 10%. Sequencing was done on a sample of blood. The receptors stem from a man aged 18 to 29 with Graves' hyperthyroidism.

The chain carries TRBV20-1 and TRBJ2-7; 7 nucleotides agree with TRBD1. After removal of 5 bases from V and 1 base from J, the junction contained 2 bases not matched to a gene. Germline V gene sequence: CDR1 DFQATT, CDR2 SNEGSKA (reference sequence). The CDR3 covers 12 residues. The CDR3 here is CSAYRGSYEQYF. DNA of the CDR3: TGCAGTGCTTACAGGGGTTCCTACGAGCAGTACTTC.

This clonotype was recorded a few times. The V gene is TRBV28, the J gene TRBJ2-7, with D possibly matching TRBD2 (5 bases). V was pared by 2 bases and J by 1 base, with 12 bases between. The CDR3 spans 15 residues. Germline-derived CDR1 and CDR2 are MDHEN and SYDVKM. The CDR3 DNA reads TGTGCCAGCAGTTTAATGGCGGGTAGATCCTACGAGCAGTACTTC. Protein product: CASSLMAGRSYEQYF.

The CDR3 DNA reads as TGTGCCAGCAGCCAAGCGCCAGACTCTGGAAACACCATATATTTT. Its translation: CASSQAPDSGNTIYF. The chain uses TRBV3-1 and TRBJ1-3; D not resolved. The CDR3 consists of 15 residues. V lost 1 base and J lost 0, with 7 bases in between. CDR1 is LGHDT, CDR2 YNNKEL, per germline (reference sequence).

The chain carries TRBV27 and TRBJ2-5, with D possibly called TRBD1 or TRBD2 (5 bases each). Trimming shortened V by 3 bases and J by 0 bases, and 14 bases separated the two germline ends. CDR3 length: 16 residues. CDR1 is MNHEY, CDR2 SMNVEV, per germline (reference sequence). In nucleotides, the CDR3 is TGTGCCAGCAGTTTTTCGCCAGGGACCGACCAAGAGACCCAGTACTTC. Translated: CASSFSPGTDQETQYF.

This clonotype was counted at least ten times. The V and J genes are TRBV20-1 and TRBJ2-5; 11 nucleotides agree with TRBD2. The CDR3 runs to 14 residues. After removal of 4 bases from V and 4 bases from J, the junction contained 5 bases not matched to a gene. Germline V gene sequence: CDR1 DFQATT, CDR2 SNEGSKA (reference sequence). The CDR3 region is CSANSGRAPETQYF. CDR3 in DNA: TGCAGTGCTAATAGCGGGAGGGCCCCAGAGACCCAGTACTTC.

A few counts support this clonotype. V is TRBV9 and J is TRBJ2-5; TRBD2 might be the D (5 bases). Trimming left V 5 bases short and J 5 bases short, with 16 bases between. There are 14 residues in the CDR3. Germline V gene data show CDR1 as SGDLS and CDR2 as YYNGEE. The CDR3 DNA is TGTGCCAGCAGGGGCGGAGAGGAGGCGGAGACCCAGTACTTC. It codes for CASRGGEEAETQYF.

This clonotype was counted at least ten times. The gene calls are TRBV10-3 and TRBJ1-2; D unresolved. CDR3 length: 14 residues. Germline CDR1 and CDR2: ENHRY and SYGVKD. The V end lost 0 bases, the J end lost 0 bases, and 5 bases lay between the germline ends. The CDR3 DNA sequence: TGTGCCATCAGTGAGTCTCGGGCTAACTATGGCTACACCTTC. This sequence encodes CAISESRANYGYTF.

This clonotype turned up a few times. Here the CDR3 reads CASSLSRTGVSYNEQFF. The CDR3 DNA is TGTGCCAGCAGTTTATCTAGAACAGGGGTTTCCTACAATGAGCAGTTCTTC. The J gene is TRBJ2-1, the V gene TRBV27, with 7 bases lining up with TRBD1. CDR1 is MNHEY, CDR2 SMNVEV, per germline (reference sequence). The V and J ends lost 0 bases and 1 base, in that order; junction bases with no gene match: 6. This CDR3 region has 17 residues.

This chain uses TRBV20-1 with TRBJ2-7; TRBD1 aligns across 8 bases. The germline V gene encodes CDR1 DFQATT and CDR2 SNEGSKA (reference sequence). This CDR3 has 15 amino acids. V shed 0 bases and J 0 bases; nucleotides not matched to a gene: 4. This CDR3 is CSAREGQESSYEQYF. For the CDR3, the DNA is TGCAGTGCTAGAGAGGGACAGGAGAGCTCCTACGAGCAGTACTTC.

The sample holds a few counts of this clonotype. The J gene is TRBJ2-5, the V gene TRBV2; a possible D gene is TRBD1 (6 bases). The V end lost 8 bases, the J end lost 6 bases, and 16 bases lay between the germline ends. CDR3 size: 13 residues. From germline, CDR1 is SNHLY and CDR2 FYNNEI. The CDR3 region is CASLRQGQKTQYF. Here the CDR3 DNA reads TGTGCCAGCCTTAGGCAGGGGCAGAAGACCCAGTACTTC.

The chain links TRBV10-2 to TRBJ2-3; D may be TRBD2 (6 bases). The CDR3 has 12 residues. Looked up from germline, CDR1 is WSHSY and CDR2 is SAAADI. V was shortened by 9 bases and J by 5 bases, with 12 bases between the two germline ends. The CDR3 sequence: CASDGGEDTQYF. CDR3 sequence (DNA): TGCGCCAGTGACGGGGGAGAAGATACGCAGTATTTT.

V and J are TRBV19 and TRBJ1-1; D unresolved. Germline V gene data show CDR1 as LNHDA and CDR2 as SQIVND (reference sequence). V was cut by 3 bases and J by 0 bases, with 8 bases left in between. The CDR3 is 14 amino acids. Here the CDR3 reads CASSIPGLNTEAFF. For the CDR3, the DNA is TGTGCCAGTAGTATCCCTGGTTTGAACACTGAAGCTTTCTTT.

The genes are TRBV29-1 and TRBJ1-4, with 8 bases that match TRBD1. Germline trimming cut 0 bases from V and 7 bases from J; bases unmatched to any gene: 4. Looked up from germline, CDR1 is SQVTM and CDR2 is ANQGSEA. The CDR3 loop spans 14 amino acids. This CDR3 reads CSVEDPRGREKLFF. DNA of the CDR3: TGCAGCGTTGAAGATCCCAGGGGGCGTGAAAAACTGTTTTTT.

The rearrangement joins TRBV2 to TRBJ2-5; 16 bases are a match to TRBD2. CDR3 length: 16 residues. V trimming: 5 bases; J trimming: 3 bases; junction bases outside the gene matches: 3. The germline V gene encodes CDR1 SNHLY and CDR2 FYNNEI. The CDR3 region is CASSSGTSGREETQYF. The CDR3 nucleotides are TGTGCCAGCAGTTCCGGGACTAGCGGGAGGGAAGAGACCCAGTACTTC.

This clonotype appeared a few times. V is TRBV6-2 or TRBV6-3 and J is TRBJ2-3; 7 bases agree with TRBD2. The V and J ends lost 2 bases and 6 bases, in that order; junction bases with no gene match: 8. The CDR3 covers 15 residues. The germline V gene has CDR1 MNHEY and CDR2 SVGEGT. The CDR3 sequence is CASSYVGGRADTQYF. The CDR3 nucleotides read TGTGCCAGCAGTTACGTAGGTGGGAGGGCTGATACGCAGTATTTT.

The chain recombines TRBV29-1 with TRBJ2-1; the match to TRBD2 covers 8 bases. Per germline, CDR1 SQVTM and CDR2 ANQGSEA. The CDR3 runs to 15 residues. The trim removed 1 base at V and 3 bases at J, leaving 5 bases unmatched. In DNA form, the CDR3 reads TGCAGCGTTGAAGGGTTTAGCGGGAACTACAATGAGCAGTTCTTC. Amino acids: CSVEGFSGNYNEQFF.

This clonotype was counted ten times or more. The chain combines TRBV11-2 with TRBJ2-3; D unclear. Germline lookup yields CDR1 SGHAT and CDR2 FQNNGV. Deletions cut 1 base from V and 2 bases from J, with 10 bases between. The CDR3 length is 15 residues. CDR3 amino acids: CASSLAERYTDTQYF. Written as DNA, the CDR3 is TGTGCCAGCAGCTTAGCTGAGCGATACACAGATACGCAGTATTTT.

This clonotype has at least ten counts. The chain employs TRBV12-3 or TRBV12-4 and TRBJ2-1; 10 nucleotides match TRBD2. The CDR3 length is 14 residues. Trimming cost V 6 bases and J 6 bases; bases outside gene matches: 5. The CDR3 coding sequence is TGTGCCAGCAGAACGATAGCGGGAGGCAATGAGCAGTTCTTC. It specifies CASRTIAGGNEQFF.

This clonotype was detected many times. V and J are TRBV6-2 or TRBV6-3 and TRBJ2-1, with TRBD2 matching 11 bases. This CDR3 region has 15 residues. Germline V CDR1 and CDR2: MNHEY, SVGEGT. Trimming at V came to 4 bases and at J to 8 bases, leaving 7 bases not matched to a gene. The CDR3 spells CASSLILAGVDEQFF. In DNA, the CDR3 is TGTGCCAGCAGTTTAATACTAGCGGGAGTAGATGAGCAGTTCTTC.

A few counts support this clonotype. The chain uses TRBV6-1 and TRBJ2-1, with D unresolved. CDR1 is MNHNS and CDR2 is SASEGT in the germline V gene. V was cut by 5 bases and J by 7 bases, with 6 bases left in between. The CDR3 runs to 11 residues. For the CDR3, the DNA is TGTGCCAGCAGTACGATTAATGAGCAGTTCTTC. This codes for CASSTINEQFF.

This clonotype has at least ten counts. The chain links TRBV15 to TRBJ2-7, with TRBD2 matching 8 bases. Germline V gene lookup returns CDR1 LNHNV and CDR2 YYDKDF (reference sequence). V trimming: 5 bases; J trimming: 0 bases; junction bases outside the gene matches: 3. The CDR3 has 14 amino acids. The CDR3 region has the DNA TGTGCCACCAGCCGCAGCGGGAGCTCCTACGAGCAGTACTTC. It is translated as CATSRSGSSYEQYF.

The chain links TRBV20-1 to TRBJ1-2; D is possibly TRBD1 (5 bases). This CDR3 is 12 amino acids long. Per germline, CDR1 DFQATT and CDR2 SNEGSKA (reference sequence). V gave up 2 bases and J gave up 8 bases, with 12 bases separating them. This chain's CDR3 is CSARPTGAGYTF. In nucleotides, the CDR3 is TGCAGTGCTAGACCTACAGGTGCGGGCTACACCTTC.

This clonotype showed up many times. The chain joins TRBV20-1 to TRBJ1-1, with TRBD1 identical over 8 bases. CDR1 and CDR2 from the germline V gene are DFQATT and SNEGSKA (reference sequence). Trimming cost V 3 bases and J 7 bases; bases outside gene matches: 4. This CDR3 spans 12 amino acids. CDR3 region: CSASRGQGEAFF. For the CDR3, the DNA is TGCAGTGCTAGCAGGGGGCAGGGTGAAGCTTTCTTT.

J is TRBJ2-1 and V is TRBV20-1; 8 positions match TRBD1. Losses at the gene ends were 5 bases for V and 3 bases for J; bases not matched to a gene: 3. The germline V gene has CDR1 DFQATT and CDR2 SNEGSKA (reference sequence). The CDR3 is made up of 13 amino acids. CDR3 in DNA: TGCAGTGCTTTTGGGACAGGCTACAATGAGCAGTTCTTC. Amino acid sequence: CSAFGTGYNEQFF.

The V gene is TRBV6-6, the J gene TRBJ2-2, with D possibly being TRBD1 (5 bases). The germline V and J ends were trimmed by 0 bases and 7 bases, with 12 bases remaining between them. The CDR3 consists of 15 residues. From germline, CDR1 is MNHNY and CDR2 SVGAGI (reference sequence). CDR3 protein: CASSYSKSGFGELFF. The CDR3 nucleotides read TGTGCCAGCAGTTACTCTAAGTCAGGGTTCGGGGAGCTGTTTTTT.

The chain carries TRBV15 and TRBJ2-6; D gene unclear. V was pared by 2 bases and J by 1 base, with 6 bases between. Germline values: CDR1 LNHNV, CDR2 YYDKDF (reference sequence). The CDR3 is made up of 15 amino acids. This CDR3 is CATSRLGSGANVLTF. The DNA for the CDR3 is TGTGCCACCAGCAGACTAGGTTCTGGGGCCAACGTCCTGACTTTC.

This clonotype was seen a handful of times. This chain links TRBV7-9 with TRBJ2-5; D may be TRBD2 (7 bases). The CDR3 sequence is 16 residues long. Trimming cost V 3 bases and J 4 bases, with 18 bases left between them. From germline, CDR1 is SEHNR and CDR2 FQNEAQ (reference sequence). The CDR3 region has the DNA TGTGCCAGCAGCTTGAGAGGGGGAGGGCAACGAGAGACCCAGTACTTC. This gives the protein CASSLRGGGQRETQYF.

The chain uses TRBV3-1 and TRBJ2-1; TRBD2 agrees at 7 bases. CDR3 length: 18 amino acids. Germline V CDR1 and CDR2: LGHDT, YNNKEL (reference sequence). V lost 4 bases, J lost 6 bases, and 18 bases stayed unmatched. The CDR3 loop is CASSLWGLADFSGNEQFF. The CDR3 DNA reads TGTGCCAGCAGCCTGTGGGGCCTAGCGGACTTCTCTGGCAATGAGCAGTTCTTC.